This TCR beta chain was documented in a study of blood T cell repertoires in COVID-19. CDR3 size: 14 residues. Per the germline V gene, CDR1 is SGHRS and CDR2 is YFSETQ. V was shortened by 4 bases and J by 6 bases, with 16 bases between the two germline ends. This clone was counted once. The repertoire was sequenced with immunoSEQ multiplex PCR; TCRdb's copy has only in-frame clones and lacks some. The sample yields 400,000 or so clones, around nine tenths seen once. The material sequenced was peripheral blood. This chain uses TRBV5-1 with TRBJ1-2; D is perhaps TRBD1 (5 bases). The clonotype comes from a human donor in a cohort sampled during active COVID-19. In DNA, the CDR3 is TGCGCCAGCAGCCCGGGAGTCGGGGGAGATGGCTACACCTTC. Protein product: CASSPGVGGDGYTF.